Below are 27 T cell receptor beta chains sequenced from a single sample in a study of beta chain features in type 1 diabetes. Whole-study findings and limits: Shorter TCRB CDR3s, moderately but significantly so, marked every one of the four CD4+ subsets in Type 1 diabetes patients.

These receptors' targets are unknown. TCRB transcripts that were expressed got sequenced, as all of the isolated RNA had been reverse transcribed. Assay: immunoSEQ multiplex PCR; the TCRdb copy retains only in-frame clones and omits some. Among a few hundred thousand clones listed, 15% were seen once. Material for sequencing was naive CD4+ T cells from blood. These receptors were collected from a man between 18 and 35 years old with type 1 diabetes.

This clone came up a few times. This chain connects TRBV23-1 to TRBJ1-5; possibly TRBD1 for D (5 bases). TRBV23-1 is marked as an open reading frame, function uncertain. V lost 1 base, J lost 5 bases, and 12 bases lay in between. CDR3 size: 15 residues. The CDR3 here is CASSQFSRVDQPQHF. The CDR3 DNA reads TGCGCCAGCAGTCAATTTAGCAGGGTTGATCAGCCCCAGCATTTT.

This clone was seen a handful of times. The chain has TRBV25-1 and TRBJ2-2; 10 bases align to TRBD1. V lost 6 bases and J lost 5; bases outside the gene matches: 3. The CDR3 is made up of 14 amino acids. Germline V gene lookup returns CDR1 MGHDK and CDR2 SYGVNS. CDR3 DNA: TGTGCCAGCAGCGGGACAGGGGAGACCGGGGAGCTGTTTTTT. It encodes CASSGTGETGELFF.

This clone appeared a few times. J is TRBJ2-5 and V is TRBV5-4; a weak D match, TRBD2 (5 bases). The germline gives CDR1 SGHNT, CDR2 YYREEE (reference sequence). The CDR3 has 14 residues. The germline V and J ends were trimmed by 0 bases and 2 bases, with 8 bases remaining between them. The CDR3 spells CASSLAGLQETQYF. The DNA for the CDR3 is TGTGCCAGCAGCTTGGCCGGACTGCAAGAGACCCAGTACTTC.

The sample holds a few counts of this clone. V and J are TRBV15 and TRBJ2-5, with D tentatively TRBD1 (7 bases). Germline loops: CDR1 LNHNV, CDR2 YYDKDF (reference sequence). V was shortened by 3 bases and J by 5 bases, with 13 bases between the two germline ends. The CDR3 has 14 amino acids. The CDR3 spells CATSRGRGDETQYF. CDR3 DNA sequence: TGTGCCACCAGCAGGGGCAGGGGGGATGAGACCCAGTACTTC. The whole variable domain, remainder taken from reference TRBV15 and TRBJ2-5, is DAMVIQNPRYQVTQFGKPVTLSCSQTLNHNVMYWYQQKSSQAPKLLFHYYDKDFNNEADTPDNFQSRRPNTSFCFLDIRSPGLGDTAMYLCATSRGRGDETQYFGPGTRLLVL.

This clone appeared a few times. This chain connects TRBV7-9 to TRBJ2-7; possible D gene TRBD1, 6 bases. The CDR3 spans 12 residues. V dropped 5 bases and J dropped 11 bases, with 16 bases sitting between them. Looked up from germline, CDR1 is SEHNR and CDR2 is FQNEAQ (reference sequence). The CDR3 DNA is TGTGCCAGCAGCAACCAGGGGACCAGGAAGTACTTC. The encoded protein is CASSNQGTRKYF.

In the case of this clone: Other nucleotide sequences in the sample specify the same CDR3. The chain links TRBV28 to TRBJ2-2; no clear D. CDR1 is MDHEN and CDR2 is SYDVKM in the germline V gene. The CDR3 contains 13 residues. V gave up 7 bases and J gave up 0 bases, with 6 bases separating them. The CDR3 DNA sequence: TGTGCCAGCACCCTTACGAACACCGGGGAGCTGTTTTTT. This translates into CASTLTNTGELFF.

This clone occurred a few times. The chain employs TRBV5-1 and TRBJ2-1; TRBD1 agrees at 7 bases. Losses at the gene ends were 4 bases for V and 5 bases for J; bases not matched to a gene: 9. CDR1 and CDR2 from the germline V gene are SGHRS and YFSETQ. The CDR3 is 15 residues long. This CDR3 is CASSADRRLNNEQFF. The CDR3 DNA follows: TGCGCCAGCAGCGCGGACAGGCGCCTAAACAATGAGCAGTTCTTC.

The chain is built from TRBV7-8 and TRBJ2-1; 9 bases map to TRBD2. V trimming: 2 bases; J trimming: 1 base; junction bases outside the gene matches: 3. The CDR3 totals 16 residues. The germline V gene has CDR1 SGHVS and CDR2 FQNEAQ. The CDR3 is CASSLLRGGSYNEQFF. CDR3 nucleotides: TGTGCCAGCAGCTTATTGCGGGGGGGGTCCTACAATGAGCAGTTCTTC.

The chain recombines TRBV9 with TRBJ2-7; D not resolved. The CDR3 totals 12 residues. Deletions cut 7 bases from V and 7 bases from J, with 15 bases between. Germline V gene sequence: CDR1 SGDLS, CDR2 YYNGEE. CDR3 nucleotide sequence: TGTGCCAGCGGAAGGTATTCGGAGGAGCAGTACTTC. As protein: CASGRYSEEQYF.

The V call is TRBV28, the J call TRBJ2-1; 8 nucleotides agree with TRBD2. Trimming removed 8 bases from V and 5 bases from J; junction bases left unmatched: 14. Germline CDR1 and CDR2: MDHEN and SYDVKM. This CDR3 comprises 16 residues. CDR3 sequence reads: CASGDGGGARDNEQFF. The DNA of the CDR3 is TGTGCCAGCGGGGACGGGGGGGGCGCAAGGGACAATGAGCAGTTCTTC.

The gene calls are TRBV7-9 and TRBJ2-5; D gene uncertain. The ends were cut back, 7 bases at V and 5 bases at J, with 11 bases in the middle. The CDR3 has 12 amino acids. From germline, CDR1 is SEHNR and CDR2 FQNEAQ (reference sequence). The DNA of the CDR3 is TGTGCCAGCACCCCCGGGTATGAGACCCAGTACTTC. Translated: CASTPGYETQYF.

V is TRBV7-9 and J is TRBJ2-1; 11 bases fit TRBD1. CDR1 is SEHNR, CDR2 FQNEAQ, per germline (reference sequence). The junction had 5 bases not matched to a gene; V was cut back by 3 bases and J by 4 bases. The CDR3 length is 16 residues. In DNA, the CDR3 is TGTGCCAGCAGCTTGGCGGGGACAGGGGGATACAATGAGCAGTTCTTC. Encoded protein: CASSLAGTGGYNEQFF.

This chain joins TRBV6-4 and TRBJ2-3, with a possible D match to TRBD2 (5 bases). CDR1 MRHNA and CDR2 SNTAGT come from the germline V gene. V was clipped by 2 bases and J by 9 bases, with 9 bases between them. CDR3 length equals 12 residues. This CDR3 is CASSDGRMTQYF. The DNA for the CDR3 is TGTGCCAGCAGTGACGGGAGAATGACGCAGTATTTT.

The J gene is TRBJ2-2, the V gene TRBV7-7, with TRBD1 identical over 7 bases. Germline trimming cut 4 bases from V and 4 bases from J; bases unmatched to any gene: 3. CDR3 length equals 14 residues. CDR1 and CDR2 from the germline V gene are SSHAT and FNYEAQ (reference sequence). In DNA, the CDR3 is TGTGCCAGCAGCTCAGGACAGGCCACCGGGGAGCTGTTTTTT. Translating it yields CASSSGQATGELFF.

This clone was counted between two and nine times. This chain joins TRBV6-6 and TRBJ2-1, with 9 bases matching TRBD2. This CDR3 contains 15 residues. Germline V gene lookup returns CDR1 MNHNY and CDR2 SVGAGI (reference sequence). Trimming at V came to 3 bases and at J to 3 bases, leaving 3 bases not matched to a gene. The CDR3 nucleotides read TGTGCCAGCAGTTATGGGACTAGCAGCTACAATGAGCAGTTCTTC. Amino acids: CASSYGTSSYNEQFF.

This clone was observed a handful of times. The chain joins TRBV7-2 to TRBJ2-1; no definite D call. The germline V gene encodes CDR1 SGHTA and CDR2 FQGNSA. This CDR3 contains 13 residues. Trimming shortened V by 0 bases and J by 10 bases, and 10 bases separated the two germline ends. CDR3 region: CASSLARLAEQFF. In DNA form, the CDR3 reads TGTGCCAGCAGCTTAGCCCGACTGGCCGAGCAGTTCTTC.

This clone turned up a few times. The chain uses TRBV19 and TRBJ2-1; D is perhaps TRBD1 (5 bases). V dropped 7 bases and J dropped 4 bases, with 11 bases sitting between them. Looked up from germline, CDR1 is LNHDA and CDR2 is SQIVND (reference sequence). The CDR3 spans 13 residues. The CDR3 DNA follows: TGTGCCAGTAAGACAGATAAATACAATGAGCAGTTCTTC. This encodes CASKTDKYNEQFF.

The chain recombines TRBV6-6 with TRBJ1-2; 8 nucleotides align to TRBD1. V shed 8 bases and J 5 bases; nucleotides not matched to a gene: 1. The germline gives CDR1 MNHNY, CDR2 SVGAGI (reference sequence). The CDR3 totals 11 residues. CDR3 amino acids: CASGTGYGYTF. DNA for the CDR3: TGTGCCAGCGGGACAGGTTATGGCTACACCTTC.

The chain uses TRBV2 and TRBJ1-2; D gene unclear. The length of the CDR3 is 12 residues. V shed 0 bases and J shed 10 bases, with 9 bases lying between them. The V gene's germline CDR1 is SNHLY and CDR2 FYNNEI. The CDR3 is CASSEARTAYTF. CDR3 bases: TGTGCCAGCAGTGAAGCACGCACAGCCTACACCTTC.

This clone appeared a few times. The chain has TRBV7-2 and TRBJ1-2; D perhaps matches TRBD1 (6 bases). Trimming cost V 1 base and J 3 bases, with 12 bases left between them. Germline V gene lookup returns CDR1 SGHTA and CDR2 FQGNSA. The CDR3 totals 15 residues. CDR3 coding DNA: TGTGCCAGCAGCTTAGGGGGGCTGCTGGACTATGGCTACACCTTC. Residues: CASSLGGLLDYGYTF.

This chain connects TRBV21-1 to TRBJ2-7; the D call in the table, TRBD2, was not verified against the DNA. TRBV21-1 represents a pseudogene. This CDR3 comprises 14 residues. The DNA of the CDR3 is TGTGCCAAGGAGGGACTAGCGGGCTCCTACGAGCAGTACTTC. As protein: CAKEGLAGSYEQYF.

There are a few counts of this clone. The J gene is TRBJ1-5, the V gene TRBV7-2; D perhaps matches TRBD1 (6 bases). This CDR3 is built from 17 residues. Trimming stripped 2 bases from V and 7 bases from J, with 21 bases between. The germline CDR1 and CDR2 sequences are SGHTA and FQGNSA. This chain's CDR3 is CASSLTPFGGSGQPQHF. In DNA form, the CDR3 reads TGTGCCAGCAGCTTAACCCCTTTTGGGGGCTCGGGACAGCCCCAGCATTTT.

The chain recombines TRBV5-1 with TRBJ2-7; TRBD1 matches 9 bases. Germline V gene lookup returns CDR1 SGHRS and CDR2 YFSETQ. Trimming removed 4 bases from V and 4 bases from J; junction bases left unmatched: 12. The CDR3 totals 16 residues. This CDR3 reads CASSPAGTGMSYEQYF. CDR3 DNA sequence: TGCGCCAGCAGCCCGGCCGGGACAGGGATGTCGTACGAGCAGTACTTC.

V gene TRBV7-8 combines with J gene TRBJ2-7, with D maybe TRBD1 (5 bases). The CDR3 totals 18 residues. Germline V lookup: CDR1 SGHVS, CDR2 FQNEAQ. Between the trimmed V and J ends, which lost 1 base and 1 base, there was a span of 20 bases. As DNA, the CDR3 is TGTGCCAGCAGCTTAGTCCGGTTTTGGGGCAGAACTTCCTACGAGCAGTACTTC. Its protein is CASSLVRFWGRTSYEQYF.

The rearrangement uses TRBV5-1 and TRBJ2-2; perhaps TRBD1 as D (6 bases). Germline V lookup: CDR1 SGHRS, CDR2 YFSETQ. This CDR3 contains 14 residues. Trimming took off 4 bases at V and 7 bases at J, with 14 bases between the two ends. The CDR3 region has the DNA TGCGCCAGCAGCCCAAGCCCACAGGGCGGGGAGCTGTTTTTT. This gives the protein CASSPSPQGGELFF.

The rearrangement uses TRBV5-1 and TRBJ2-3; D remains ambiguous. V was cut by 5 bases and J by 6 bases, with 19 bases left in between. This CDR3 is built from 15 residues. Germline V CDR1 and CDR2: SGHRS, YFSETQ. The DNA of the CDR3 is TGCGCCAGCAGACCAACCGTGGCGACTGTCGATACGCAGTATTTT. Translated: CASRPTVATVDTQYF.

This clone was counted between two and nine times. The chain couples TRBV6-6 to TRBJ1-5, with D unresolved. Germline V gives CDR1 MNHNY, CDR2 SVGAGI (reference sequence). The CDR3 sequence is 12 residues long. V was shortened by 7 bases and J by 3 bases, with 7 bases between the two germline ends. CDR3 sequence (DNA): TGTGCCAGCAAGGAGTCCAATCAGCCCCAGCATTTT. Translating gives CASKESNQPQHF.